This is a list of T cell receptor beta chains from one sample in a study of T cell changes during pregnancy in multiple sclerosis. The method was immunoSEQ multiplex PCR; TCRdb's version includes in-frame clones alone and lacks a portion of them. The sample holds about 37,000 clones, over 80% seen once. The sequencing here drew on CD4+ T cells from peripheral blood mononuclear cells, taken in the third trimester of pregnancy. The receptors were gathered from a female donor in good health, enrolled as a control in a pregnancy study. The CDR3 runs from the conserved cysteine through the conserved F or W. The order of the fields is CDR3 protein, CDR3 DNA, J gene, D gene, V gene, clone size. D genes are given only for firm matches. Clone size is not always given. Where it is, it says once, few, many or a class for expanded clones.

CASSTSFSGDTQYF,TGCGCCAGCAGCACGTCTTTTTCGGGGGATACGCAGTATTTT,TRBJ2-3,NA,TRBV5-1,NA
CASSLVAGGHYEQYF,TGTGCCAGCAGCTTAGTAGCGGGGGGTCACTACGAGCAGTACTTC,TRBJ2-7,TRBD2,TRBV11-2,NA
CASSVDGQGTGYTF,TGTGCCAGCAGCGTCGACGGACAGGGGACTGGCTACACCTTC,TRBJ1-2,TRBD1,TRBV9,NA
CASTDPRGPNTEAFF,TGTGCCAGCACCGATCCCAGGGGACCGAACACTGAAGCTTTCTTT,TRBJ1-1,NA,TRBV28,NA
CASSNAGTRGNEQFF,TGTGCCAGCAGTAATGCCGGGACTAGAGGCAATGAGCAGTTCTTC,TRBJ2-1,TRBD2,TRBV2,NA
CASSSGTGKNYGYTF,TGTGCCAGCAGCTCGGGGACAGGAAAGAACTATGGCTACACCTTC,TRBJ1-2,TRBD1,TRBV7-8,NA
CASSFPTGSTEKLFF,TGTGCCAGCAGCTTTCCGACAGGGTCCACTGAAAAACTGTTTTTT,TRBJ1-4,TRBD1,TRBV5-8,NA
CASSLWGRADNQPQHF,TGTGCCAGCAGTTTATGGGGCAGGGCCGACAATCAGCCCCAGCATTTT,TRBJ1-5,NA,TRBV28,NA
CASSPLRLQETQYF,TGTGCCAGCTCTCCACTCCGACTCCAAGAGACCCAGTACTTC,TRBJ2-5,NA,TRBV18,once
CASTRGGSYNEQFF,TGTGCCAGCACCCGGGGGGGTTCCTACAATGAGCAGTTCTTC,TRBJ2-1,TRBD2,TRBV7-2,NA
CASTGGGGAPTGELFF,TGCGCCAGCACGGGCGGAGGGGGGGCGCCGACCGGGGAGCTGTTTTTT,TRBJ2-2,NA,TRBV5-1,NA
CASSPGATGELFF,TGCGCCAGCAGCCCGGGAGCGACCGGGGAGCTGTTTTTT,TRBJ2-2,NA,TRBV5-1,NA
CAWMRSSYNEQFF,TGTGCCTGGATGAGAAGCTCCTACAATGAGCAGTTCTTC,TRBJ2-1,NA,TRBV30,NA
CASSSAEPIMNEQFF,TGTGCCAGCAGTTCGGCGGAACCCATCATGAATGAGCAGTTCTTC,TRBJ2-1,NA,TRBV28,NA
CASSVNTHGSPLHF,TGTGCCAGCAGTGTTAACACCCATGGTTCACCCCTCCACTTT,TRBJ1-6,NA,TRBV2,NA
CASSEQGGSSAEAFF,TGTGCCAGCAGCGAACAGGGGGGCTCTAGCGCTGAAGCTTTCTTT,TRBJ1-1,TRBD1,TRBV7-9,once
CASSYGRGGARVAFF,TGTGCCAGCAGTTACGGACGGGGGGGAGCGCGTGTAGCTTTCTTT,TRBJ1-1,NA,TRBV6-5,NA
CACRQQETQYF,TGTGCCTGCAGACAGCAAGAGACCCAGTACTTC,TRBJ2-5,NA,TRBV30,NA
CASSRGQVGTEAFF,TGTGCCAGCAGCCGCGGACAGGTGGGCACTGAAGCTTTCTTT,TRBJ1-1,TRBD1,TRBV27,once
CATSRGDKPLYDEQYF,TGTGCCACCAGCAGAGGGGACAAGCCCCTCTATGACGAGCAGTACTTC,TRBJ2-7,NA,TRBV15,NA
CASSLVLGLVSYNEQFF,TGTGCCAGCAGCTTGGTTTTGGGGCTAGTTTCCTACAATGAGCAGTTCTTC,TRBJ2-1,NA,TRBV5-5,NA
CASSPLLAGGVGTQYF,TGTGCCAGCAGTCCCCTCCTAGCGGGGGGTGTCGGGACCCAGTACTTC,TRBJ2-5,TRBD2,TRBV27,NA
CASSRPQLGNEKLFF,TGTGCCAGCAGCCGTCCGCAGCTCGGGAATGAAAAACTGTTTTTT,TRBJ1-4,NA,TRBV11-2,NA
CASRLNLGGEAFF,TGTGCCAGCAGACTCAACCTAGGAGGGGAAGCTTTCTTT,TRBJ1-1,NA,TRBV25-1,NA
CASRDFGYTF,TGTGCCAGCAGGGACTTCGGCTACACCTTC,TRBJ1-2,NA,TRBV2,NA
CASLGGTDTQYF,TGTGCCAGCTTAGGGGGCACAGATACGCAGTATTTT,TRBJ2-3,NA,TRBV28,once
CASKEGRRTGSYEQYF,TGTGCCAGCAAAGAAGGGAGGAGGACAGGGTCCTACGAGCAGTACTTC,TRBJ2-7,TRBD1,TRBV28,once
CASSPTGTSSGANVLTF,TGTGCCAGCAGTCCGACAGGGACGTCATCTGGGGCCAACGTCCTGACTTTC,TRBJ2-6,TRBD1,TRBV27,NA
CASSLARGRTGELFF,TGTGCCAGCAGCTTAGCGAGGGGGCGTACCGGGGAGCTGTTTTTT,TRBJ2-2,TRBD1,TRBV7-9,NA
CASSKTGTLNTEAFF,TGTGCCAGCAGTAAGACCGGGACATTGAACACTGAAGCTTTCTTT,TRBJ1-1,NA,TRBV6-6,NA
CATSPDPDRAGNTIYF,TGTGCCACCAGCCCAGACCCCGACAGGGCTGGAAACACCATATATTTT,TRBJ1-3,TRBD1,TRBV15,NA
CASSLDRLGGYTF,TGCGCCAGCAGCTTAGACCGCCTAGGTGGCTACACCTTC,TRBJ1-2,NA,TRBV5-1,NA
CASSQRLAGGKVYEQYF,TGCGCCAGCAGCCAGAGACTAGCGGGAGGCAAGGTCTACGAGCAGTACTTC,TRBJ2-7,TRBD2,TRBV5-1,NA
CAWSPGTGGYEQYF,TGTGCCTGGAGCCCCGGGACAGGGGGCTACGAGCAGTACTTC,TRBJ2-7,TRBD1,TRBV30,NA
CASSTSRLAGGRSSTDTQYF,TGTGCCAGTAGTACCTCACGACTAGCGGGGGGCCGATCTAGCACAGATACGCAGTATTTT,TRBJ2-3,TRBD2,TRBV19,once
CASSLGTLASYNEQFF,TGTGCCAGCAGCTTGGGGACTTTAGCTTCCTACAATGAGCAGTTCTTC,TRBJ2-1,NA,TRBV5-4,NA
CASSLVSSRSEAFF,TGTGCCAGCAGCTTGGTCTCTTCCAGGTCTGAAGCTTTCTTT,TRBJ1-1,NA,TRBV5-8,once
CSAPGLETQYF,TGCAGTGCTCCGGGATTAGAGACCCAGTACTTC,TRBJ2-5,NA,TRBV20-1,NA
CASIPKRGTGELFF,TGTGCCAGCATCCCTAAGCGGGGCACCGGGGAGCTGTTTTTT,TRBJ2-2,TRBD2,TRBV7-2,NA
CASSAMRDQETQYF,TGTGCCAGCAGCGCTATGAGGGATCAAGAGACCCAGTACTTC,TRBJ2-5,NA,TRBV28,NA
CASSHGHLDPGELFF,TGCGCCAGCAGCCACGGACATCTGGATCCCGGGGAGCTGTTTTTT,TRBJ2-2,NA,TRBV4-1,NA
CASSIVSQPQHF,TGTGCCAGTAGTATAGTGAGTCAGCCCCAGCATTTT,TRBJ1-5,NA,TRBV19,once
CASSLVAGGGDTQYF,TGTGCCAGCAGCTTAGTAGCGGGAGGGGGAGATACGCAGTATTTT,TRBJ2-3,TRBD2,TRBV7-2,NA
CASSPYRESTDTQYF,TGTGCCAGCTCACCGTACCGGGAGAGCACAGATACGCAGTATTTT,TRBJ2-3,NA,TRBV18,NA
CASSLLIDRGRKEQYF,TGTGCCAGCAGTTTATTGATTGACAGGGGGCGAAAGGAGCAGTACTTC,TRBJ2-7,TRBD1,TRBV27,NA
CSVGPSGGVKTQYF,TGCAGCGTTGGCCCTAGCGGGGGGGTCAAGACCCAGTACTTC,TRBJ2-5,TRBD2,TRBV29-1,NA
CASRSSGGAGNTIYF,TGTGCCAGCAGGTCAAGCGGAGGAGCTGGAAACACCATATATTTT,TRBJ1-3,NA,TRBV7-2,NA
CATRAGGGNEQYF,TGTGCCACCCGGGCAGGGGGCGGGAACGAGCAGTACTTC,TRBJ2-7,TRBD1,TRBV6-6,few
CASSEGGTSGEETQYF,TGCGCCAGCAGTGAGGGGGGGACTAGCGGGGAAGAGACCCAGTACTTC,TRBJ2-5,TRBD2,TRBV10-2,NA